The rows below give T cell receptor beta chains drawn from one sample of a study of sequential checkpoint blockade in melanoma. This table comes from immunoSEQ multiplex PCR, and its TCRdb copy is limited to in-frame clones, with some not included. The sample consists of some 9,000 clones, less than 75% of them appearing once. Specimen: CD8+ T cells sorted from blood (inferred from file names), collected from a patient given nivolumab and ipilimumab in sequence. The receptors originated from a human donor with melanoma. The CDR3 runs from the conserved cysteine through the conserved F or W.

TRBV6-4 CASSDSPGTSSDEQFF
TRBV27 CASSSNRDRVISGANVLTF
TRBV7-9 CASSLEPGGETQYF
TRBV30 CAWDQGNQPQHF
TRBV7-9 CASSPALGELFF
TRBV6-4 CASSDVAGEGNEQFF
TRBV27 CASGMLQGAVQPQHF
TRBV4-3 CASSPTRGRALQTGELFF
TRBV2 CAKLQGPGLFSGANVLTF
TRBV25-1 CASIGHRGDYSSYNEQFF
TRBV30 CAWSEMVGGNTIYF
TRBV6-5 CASSYSREAQPQHF
TRBV7-9 CASSGDYEQYF
TRBV6-4 CASSASGGTDTQYF
TRBV7-9 CASSLGGGGYTF
TRBV6-4 CASSLDSLNEQFF
TRBV9 CASSVDRLAGDFRNEQFF
TRBV6-5 CASSPSLHGTEAFF
TRBV7-2 CASSLYKGANYEQYF
TRBV27 CASLGKASGVYEQYF
TRBV9 CASSPGSYSPLHF
TRBV4-2 CASSQDRGGGTDTQYF
TRBV4-1 CASSLTGSHEQYF
TRBV19 CASKDTKKPYEQYF
TRBV4-2 CASSQDSGSSYNEQFF
TRBV5-5 CASSWDSYEQYF
TRBV10-3 CAISETSGGDTQYF
TRBV4-3 CASSQSGRDSGNTIYF
TRBV4-2 CASSQVASGGVNEQFF
TRBV6-4 CASSDKADSYNEQFF
TRBV4-3 CASSQPGQGASTDTQYF
TRBV28 CASSLKAGGPLSYEQYF
TRBV4-3 CASSKLSGQGAEAFF
TRBV19 CASSYFSNYGYTF
TRBV4-1 CASSQPGQGTYEQYF
TRBV27 CASSLSRGTYEQYF
TRBV27 CASWAGGKTQYF
TRBV6-4 CASSDSSDTGELFF
TRBV4-1 CASSQEVSSSYEQYF
TRBV4-1 CASSQEQGAINYGYTF
TRBV27 CASSLGPGSYEQYF
TRBV19 CASSDMPTINYGYTF
TRBV9 CASSVTGVKETQYF
TRBV15 CATSRDLGQVQETQYF
TRBV9 CASSLTGEAGNTIYF
TRBV7-9 CASSAYGETYGYTF
TRBV19 CASGTGVTYEQYF
TRBV4-1 CASSQVGTGLNSPLHF
TRBV2 CASSDRGPEKLFF
TRBV9 CASSVAYRGTSGTGELFF
TRBV27 CASSFGSTDTQYF